This TCR beta chain emerged from a study of T-cell reconstitution after alpha-beta-depleted transplantation in children. This sample's TCRbeta library carried unique molecular identifier barcodes. TCRdb re-called the PCR reads with MiXCR, one entry per CDR3 protein. The profile shows nearly 550,000 distinct CDR3 sequences, about 18% of them singletons. The receptor was isolated from a human donor who donated a stem cell graft to a child with acute lymphoblastic leukemia. Source: PBMCs from the stem cell graft donor, taken from the stem cell graft.

CDR3 nucleotides: TGTGCCAGCAGTTTGACAGCGGGACAGGGACAGGAGACCCAGTACTTC. It encodes CASSLTAGQGQETQYF. The rearrangement uses TRBV27 and TRBJ2-5; 9 nucleotides agree with TRBD1. This CDR3 region has 16 residues. CDR1 and CDR2 (germline): MNHEY, SMNVEV (reference sequence). Unmatched junction bases numbered 10, after V lost 3 bases and J lost 5 bases.